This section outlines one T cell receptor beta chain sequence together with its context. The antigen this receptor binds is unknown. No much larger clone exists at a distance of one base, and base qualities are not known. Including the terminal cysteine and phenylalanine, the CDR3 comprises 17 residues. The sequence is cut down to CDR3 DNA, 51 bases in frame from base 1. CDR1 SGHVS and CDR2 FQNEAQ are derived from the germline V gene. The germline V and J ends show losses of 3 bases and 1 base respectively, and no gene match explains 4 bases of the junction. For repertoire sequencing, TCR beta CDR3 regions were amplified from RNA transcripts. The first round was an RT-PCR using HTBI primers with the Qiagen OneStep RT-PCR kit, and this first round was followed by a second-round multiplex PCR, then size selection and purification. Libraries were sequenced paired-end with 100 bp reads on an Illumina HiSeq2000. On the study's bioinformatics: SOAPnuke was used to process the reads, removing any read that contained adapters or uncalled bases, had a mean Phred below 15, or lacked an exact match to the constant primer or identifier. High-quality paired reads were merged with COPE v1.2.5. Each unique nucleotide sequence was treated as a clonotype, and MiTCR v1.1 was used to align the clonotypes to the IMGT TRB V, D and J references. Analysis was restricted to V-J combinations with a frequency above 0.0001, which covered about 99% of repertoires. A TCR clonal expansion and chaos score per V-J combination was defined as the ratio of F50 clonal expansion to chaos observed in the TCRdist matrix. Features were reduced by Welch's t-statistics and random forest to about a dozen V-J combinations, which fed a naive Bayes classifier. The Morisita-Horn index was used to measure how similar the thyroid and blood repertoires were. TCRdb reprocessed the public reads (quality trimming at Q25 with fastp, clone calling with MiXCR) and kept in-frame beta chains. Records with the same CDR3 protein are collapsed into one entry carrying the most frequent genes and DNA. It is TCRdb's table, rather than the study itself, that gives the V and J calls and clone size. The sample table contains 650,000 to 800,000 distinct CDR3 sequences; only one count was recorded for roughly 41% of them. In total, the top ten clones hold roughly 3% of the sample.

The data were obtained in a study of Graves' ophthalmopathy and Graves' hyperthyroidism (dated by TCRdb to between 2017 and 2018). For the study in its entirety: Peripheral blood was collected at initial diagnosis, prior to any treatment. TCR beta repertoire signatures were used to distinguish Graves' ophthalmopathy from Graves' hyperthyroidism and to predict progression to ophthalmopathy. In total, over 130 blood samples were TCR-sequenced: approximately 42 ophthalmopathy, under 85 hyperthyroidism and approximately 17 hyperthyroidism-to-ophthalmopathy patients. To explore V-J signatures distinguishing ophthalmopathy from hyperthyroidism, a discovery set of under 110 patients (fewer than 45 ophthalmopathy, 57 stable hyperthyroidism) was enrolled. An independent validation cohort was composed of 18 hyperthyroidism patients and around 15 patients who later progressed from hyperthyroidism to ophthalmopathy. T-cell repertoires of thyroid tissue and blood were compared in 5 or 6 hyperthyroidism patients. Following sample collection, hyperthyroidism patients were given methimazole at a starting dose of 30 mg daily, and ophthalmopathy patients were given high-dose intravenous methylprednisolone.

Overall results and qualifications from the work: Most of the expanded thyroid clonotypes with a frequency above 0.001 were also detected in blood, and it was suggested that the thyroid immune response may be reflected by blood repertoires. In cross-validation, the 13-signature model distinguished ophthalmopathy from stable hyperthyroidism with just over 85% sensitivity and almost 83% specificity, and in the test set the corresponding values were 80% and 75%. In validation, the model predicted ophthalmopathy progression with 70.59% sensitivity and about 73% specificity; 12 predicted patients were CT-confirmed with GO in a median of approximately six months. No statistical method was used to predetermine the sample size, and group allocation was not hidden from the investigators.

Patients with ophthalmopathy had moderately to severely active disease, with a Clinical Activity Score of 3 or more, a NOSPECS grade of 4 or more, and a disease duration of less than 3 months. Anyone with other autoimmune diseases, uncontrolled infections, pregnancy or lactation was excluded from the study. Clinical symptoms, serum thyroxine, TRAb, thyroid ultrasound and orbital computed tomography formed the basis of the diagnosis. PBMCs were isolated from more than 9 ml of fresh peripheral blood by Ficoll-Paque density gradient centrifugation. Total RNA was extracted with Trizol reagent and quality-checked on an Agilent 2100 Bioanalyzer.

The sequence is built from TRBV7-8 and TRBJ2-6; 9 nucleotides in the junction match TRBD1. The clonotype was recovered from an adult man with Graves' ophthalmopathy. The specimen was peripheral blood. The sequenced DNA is TGTGCCAGCAGCTTTGGACAGGGGTGGTCTGGGGCCAACGTCCTGACTTTC. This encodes CASSFGQGWSGANVLTF.